Listed here are 10 T cell receptor beta chains from one sample, sequenced in a study of blood T cell repertoires in COVID-19. This table comes from immunoSEQ multiplex PCR, and its TCRdb copy is limited to in-frame clones, with some not included. The table has roughly 250,000 clones, about 80% seen once; the top ten hold 15% to 19%. The specimen was peripheral blood. The receptor set was obtained from a person aged 65-85 years with COVID-19, enrolled during active disease.

This clone was observed a single time. Other nucleotide sequences in the sample specify the same CDR3. The CDR3 nucleotides read TGTGCCAGTAGACAGGGCCTCAATCAGCCCCAGCATTTT. Protein: CASRQGLNQPQHF. The V gene is TRBV19, the J gene TRBJ1-5; maybe TRBD1 (6 bases). Trimming removed 6 bases at V and 3 bases at J, with 9 bases between. In germline, CDR1 is LNHDA, CDR2 SQIVND (reference sequence). The length of the CDR3 is 13 residues. The whole variable domain, remainder taken from reference TRBV19 and TRBJ1-5, is DGGITQSPKYLFRKEGQNVTLSCEQNLNHDAMYWYRQDPGQGLRLIYYSQIVNDFQKGDIAEGYSVSREKKESFPLTVTSAQKNPTAFYLCASRQGLNQPQHFGDGTRLSIL.

The chain carries TRBV5-1 and TRBJ1-1; the D gene is possibly TRBD1 (5 bases). Germline V CDR1 and CDR2: SGHRS, YFSETQ. V dropped 6 bases and J dropped 0 bases, with 9 bases sitting between them. This CDR3 has 13 residues. CDR3 nucleotide sequence: TGCGCCAGCACCTCACAGGTGAACACTGAAGCTTTCTTT. As protein: CASTSQVNTEAFF. Complete variable domain (other parts from reference TRBV5-1 and TRBJ1-1): KAGVTQTPRYLIKTRGQQVTLSCSPISGHRSVSWYQQTPGQGLQFLFEYFSETQRNKGNFPGRFSGRQFSNSRSEMNVSTLELGDSALYLCASTSQVNTEAFFGQGTRLTVV.

The rearrangement links TRBV27 to TRBJ2-7; D is ambiguous. Germline V gives CDR1 MNHEY, CDR2 SMNVEV (reference sequence). Trimming took off 2 bases at V and 6 bases at J, with 11 bases between the two ends. The CDR3 loop spans 13 amino acids. The CDR3 protein is CASSLVVRGEQYF. CDR3 DNA sequence: TGTGCCAGCAGTTTAGTGGTGCGCGGCGAGCAGTACTTC.

The rearrangement uses TRBV6-1 and TRBJ1-1, with TRBD1 matching 7 bases. CDR3 length: 16 residues. The V gene end was trimmed by 4 bases and the J gene end by 1 base; junction bases not matched to a gene: 9. Germline values: CDR1 MNHNS, CDR2 SASEGT. The CDR3 is CASSGRTGAPNTEAFF. The CDR3 DNA follows: TGTGCCAGCAGTGGAAGGACAGGAGCCCCGAACACTGAAGCTTTCTTT.

This rearrangement joins TRBV28 to TRBJ1-5; no clear D gene. The CDR3 sequence is 12 residues long. Trimming took 4 bases from V and 2 from J, leaving 3 bases between them. Germline CDR1 and CDR2: MDHEN and SYDVKM. In DNA, the CDR3 is TGTGCCAGCAGTTCCGGCAATCAGCCCCAGCATTTT. Translation gives CASSSGNQPQHF.

This clone was observed a few times. V and J are TRBV28 and TRBJ1-6; D may be TRBD1 (6 bases). Germline-derived CDR1 and CDR2 are MDHEN and SYDVKM. The CDR3 runs to 13 residues. Between the trimmed V and J ends, which lost 10 bases and 7 bases, there was a span of 14 bases. CDR3 sequence (DNA): TGTGCCAACGCACAGGGACGCAATTCACCCCTCCACTTT. Translating it yields CANAQGRNSPLHF.

The chain joins TRBV2 to TRBJ2-1, with 7 bases that match TRBD1. V was clipped by 0 bases and J by 9 bases; unmatched bases: 14. This CDR3 has 17 amino acids. Per germline, CDR1 SNHLY and CDR2 FYNNEI. The CDR3 sequence: CASSEAGRGPGSTEQFF. The CDR3 DNA follows: TGTGCCAGCAGTGAAGCGGGAAGGGGGCCAGGAAGTACTGAGCAGTTCTTC.

V gene TRBV5-6 combines with J gene TRBJ1-6, with D tentatively TRBD1 (5 bases). The V gene's germline CDR1 is SGHDT and CDR2 YYEEEE. CDR3 length: 15 residues. V was pared by 0 bases and J by 10 bases, with 14 bases between. CDR3 in DNA: TGTGCCAGCAGCTTGGGGGCAGGGCCAGTCTCACCCCTCCACTTT. Its translation: CASSLGAGPVSPLHF.

The chain employs TRBV11-3 and TRBJ2-5; TRBD2 is a possible D gene (5 bases). V was pared by 3 bases and J by 2 bases, with 7 bases between. CDR3 length equals 13 residues. Germline V CDR1 and CDR2: SGHNT, YENEEA. In nucleotides, the CDR3 is TGTGCCAGCAGCTTTGGAGGACAAGAGACCCAGTACTTC. Its translation: CASSFGGQETQYF.

The gene calls are TRBV4-2 and TRBJ1-1; no reliable D call. The length of the CDR3 is 14 residues. The germline V gene has CDR1 LGHNA and CDR2 YNFKEQ. Trimming removed 6 bases from V and 3 bases from J, with 14 bases in between. CDR3 in DNA: TGTGCCAGCAGTCCTCTCCGTCGGGACACTGAAGCTTTCTTT. It encodes CASSPLRRDTEAFF.